The clone carrying this TCR beta chain was counted a few times. Its antigen remains unknown. This specimen belongs to a study of T cell repertoires in cytomegalovirus infection. Study information: Both a matching HLA type and CMV infection were indicated by public TCR beta signatures.

Whole-study findings and limits: Identification of carriers of CMV plus the relevant HLA was performed using cumulative public TCR beta family frequency. HLA-C-restricted CMV clonotypes gave the most frequent clonotype in two of eight donors.

TCRdb itself ran the reads through MiXCR, one entry per CDR3 protein. The sample contains hundreds of thousands of distinct CDR3 sequences, around 6.6% of which appear only once. Sequenced: PBMCs. This receptor was obtained from a human donor in good health (CMV status not recorded). Some clones in this sample may be carry-over from other donors' samples.

The CDR3: CASSLRVIAEKLFF. CDR3 nucleotide sequence: TGTGCCAGCAGTTTACGGGTAATTGCTGAAAAACTGTTTTTT. The rearrangement joins TRBV28 to TRBJ1-4; no definite D call. Germline CDR1 MDHEN, CDR2 SYDVKM. The CDR3 extends over 14 amino acids. The V gene lost 2 bases and the J gene lost 7 bases, with 11 bases spanning the gap.